This T cell receptor beta chain stems from a study of regulatory and conventional T cells in breast cancer (dated by TCRdb to 2014 to 2015). The protocol used for the library was PCR. Sequencing relied on an Illumina MiSeq. Clones were called with MiXCR by TCRdb after fastp trimmed the public reads at Q25, and only in-frame beta chains were retained. Rows matching on CDR3 protein sequence are summarized as one entry with the most common DNA and genes. The sample table shows roughly 10,000 distinct CDR3 sequences, and approximately 35% are seen once. The ten biggest clones cover more than 5% of the sample. Details on this clonotype: Its target antigen remains unknown. No base quality values were provided; no much bigger clone lies one nucleotide off.

Via the germline V gene, CDR1 is MNHEY and CDR2 SVGAGI. There are 12 amino acids in the CDR3, from cysteine to phenylalanine inclusive. The retained sequence is limited to the CDR3, 36 bases, with the frame set at the first base. V is reduced by 5 bases and J by 4 bases, leaving a spacing of 8 bases between them. Sequencing used conventional T cells from blood. The chain was built from TRBV6-5 and TRBJ1-2; the D gene remains uncertain. The TCR was taken from a male donor in good health. The nucleotide sequence reads TGTGCCAGCAGTCCCGTGGGCTATGGCTACACCTTC. Translation gives CASSPVGYGYTF.